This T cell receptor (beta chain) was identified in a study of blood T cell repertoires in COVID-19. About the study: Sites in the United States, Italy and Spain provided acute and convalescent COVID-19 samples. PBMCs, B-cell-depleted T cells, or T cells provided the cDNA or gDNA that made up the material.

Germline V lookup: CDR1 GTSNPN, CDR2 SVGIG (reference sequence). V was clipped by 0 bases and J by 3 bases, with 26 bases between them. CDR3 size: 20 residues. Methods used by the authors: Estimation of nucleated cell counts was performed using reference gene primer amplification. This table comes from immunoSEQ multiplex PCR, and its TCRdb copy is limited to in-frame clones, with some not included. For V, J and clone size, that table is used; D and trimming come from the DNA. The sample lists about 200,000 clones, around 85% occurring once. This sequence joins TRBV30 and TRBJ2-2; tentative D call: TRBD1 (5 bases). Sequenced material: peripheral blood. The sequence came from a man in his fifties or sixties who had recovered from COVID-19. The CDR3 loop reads CAWSVLLGQRGTKYTGELFF. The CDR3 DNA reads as TGTGCCTGGAGTGTGCTCCTCGGTCAAAGGGGAACCAAATACACCGGGGAGCTGTTTTTT.